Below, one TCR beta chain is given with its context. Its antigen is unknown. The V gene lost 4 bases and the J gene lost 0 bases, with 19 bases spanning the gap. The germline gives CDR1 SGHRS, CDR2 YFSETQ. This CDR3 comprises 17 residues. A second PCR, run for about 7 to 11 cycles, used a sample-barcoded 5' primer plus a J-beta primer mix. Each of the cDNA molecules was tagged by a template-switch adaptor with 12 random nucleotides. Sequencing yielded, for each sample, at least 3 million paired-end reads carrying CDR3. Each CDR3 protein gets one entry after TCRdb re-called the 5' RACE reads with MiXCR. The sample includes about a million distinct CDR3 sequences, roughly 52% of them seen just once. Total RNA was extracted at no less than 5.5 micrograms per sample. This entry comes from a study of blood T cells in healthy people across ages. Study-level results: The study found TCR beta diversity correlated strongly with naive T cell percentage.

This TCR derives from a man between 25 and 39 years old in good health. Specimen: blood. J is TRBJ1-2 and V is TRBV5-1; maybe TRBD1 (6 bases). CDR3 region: CASSAYYLQGSNYGYTF. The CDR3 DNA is TGCGCCAGCAGCGCCTACTACCTACAGGGTTCTAACTATGGCTACACCTTC.